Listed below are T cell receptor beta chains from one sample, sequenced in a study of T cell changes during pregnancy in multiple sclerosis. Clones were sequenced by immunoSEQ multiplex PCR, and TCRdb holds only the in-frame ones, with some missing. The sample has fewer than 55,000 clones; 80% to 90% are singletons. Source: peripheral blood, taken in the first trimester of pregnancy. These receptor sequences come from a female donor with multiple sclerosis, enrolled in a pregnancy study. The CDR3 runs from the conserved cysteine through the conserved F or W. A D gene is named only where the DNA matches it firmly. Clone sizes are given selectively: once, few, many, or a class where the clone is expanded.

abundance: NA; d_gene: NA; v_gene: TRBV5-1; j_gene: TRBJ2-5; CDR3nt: TGCGCCAGCACCCGAGGGGGAAGGGATGAAGAGACCCAGTACTTC; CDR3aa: CASTRGGRDEETQYF
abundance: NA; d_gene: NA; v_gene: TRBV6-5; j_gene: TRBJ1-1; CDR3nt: TGTGCCAGCAGGTTACAGAGCTACACTGAAGCTTTCTTT; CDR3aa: CASRLQSYTEAFF
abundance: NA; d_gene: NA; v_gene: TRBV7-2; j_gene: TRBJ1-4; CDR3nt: TGTGCCAGCAGCTTCCCAGGGGTTGGTGGGAAACTGTTTTTT; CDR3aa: CASSFPGVGGKLFF
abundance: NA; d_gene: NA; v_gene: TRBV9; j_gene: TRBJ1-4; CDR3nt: TGTGCCAGCAGCCCCGGACAAGCAACTAATGAAAAACTGTTTTTT; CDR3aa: CASSPGQATNEKLFF
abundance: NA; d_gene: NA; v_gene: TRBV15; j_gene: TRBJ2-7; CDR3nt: TGTGCCACCAGCAGATCGCGGGACCTCGCGAGGGAGCAGTACTTC; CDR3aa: CATSRSRDLAREQYF
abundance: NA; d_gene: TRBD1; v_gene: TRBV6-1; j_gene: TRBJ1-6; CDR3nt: TGTGCCAGCAGGCCCGACAGGGATAATTCACCCCTCCACTTT; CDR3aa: CASRPDRDNSPLHF
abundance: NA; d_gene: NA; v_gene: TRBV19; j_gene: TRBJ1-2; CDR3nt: TGTGCCAGTAACCCTATGGCAGGTGCTAACTATGGCTACACCTTC; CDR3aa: CASNPMAGANYGYTF
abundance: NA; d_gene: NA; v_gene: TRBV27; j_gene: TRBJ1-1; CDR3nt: TGTGCCAGCAGTTTACAGGGGCCGTATGAAGCTTTCTTT; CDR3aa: CASSLQGPYEAFF
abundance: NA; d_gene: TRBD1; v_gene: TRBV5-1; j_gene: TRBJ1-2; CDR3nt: TGCGCCAGCAGCTTGGCCGGGACAGGGGCTAACTATGGCTACACCTTC; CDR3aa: CASSLAGTGANYGYTF
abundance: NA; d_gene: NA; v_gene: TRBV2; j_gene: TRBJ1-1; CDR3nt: TGTGCCAGCAGGGAGGCAGGGGTTTACACTGAAGCTTTCTTT; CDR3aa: CASREAGVYTEAFF
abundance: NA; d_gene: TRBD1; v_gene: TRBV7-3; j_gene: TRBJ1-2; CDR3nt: TGTGCCAGCAGCTCTCCGGGACAGGGAGTACATGGCTACACCTTC; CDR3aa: CASSSPGQGVHGYTF
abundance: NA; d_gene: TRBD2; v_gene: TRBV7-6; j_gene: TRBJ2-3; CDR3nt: TGTGCCAGCAGCTTAAGGAGTGCGGGGGGGGCGGCAGATACGCAGTATTTT; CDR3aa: CASSLRSAGGAADTQYF
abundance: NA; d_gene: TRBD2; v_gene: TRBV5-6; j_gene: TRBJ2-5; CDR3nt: TGTGCCAGCAGCTTGGGACGGGGGGACTCGTGGACCCAGTACTTC; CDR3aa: CASSLGRGDSWTQYF
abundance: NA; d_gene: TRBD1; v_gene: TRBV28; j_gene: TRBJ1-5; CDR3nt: TGTGCCAGCAGTTCAAACGACAGGGAGGGCAATCAGCCCCAGCATTTT; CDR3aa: CASSSNDREGNQPQHF
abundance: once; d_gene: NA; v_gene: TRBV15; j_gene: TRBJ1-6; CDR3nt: TGTGCCACCAGCAGAGATCGTCCGGGAGCGGGGTATACCCTCCACTTT; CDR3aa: CATSRDRPGAGYTLHF
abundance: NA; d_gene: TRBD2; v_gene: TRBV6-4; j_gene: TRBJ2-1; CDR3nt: TGTGCCAGCAGTGAAGCTAGCGGGGGGTACAATGAGCAGTTCTTC; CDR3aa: CASSEASGGYNEQFF
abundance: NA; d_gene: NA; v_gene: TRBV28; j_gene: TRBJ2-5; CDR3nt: TGTGCCAGCAGTTTACCGGGGTTAGAGACCCAGTACTTC; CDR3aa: CASSLPGLETQYF
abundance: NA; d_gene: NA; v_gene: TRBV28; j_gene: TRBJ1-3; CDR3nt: TGTGCCAGCAGTTCATTGGGACTCTCTGGAAACACCATATATTTT; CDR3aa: CASSSLGLSGNTIYF
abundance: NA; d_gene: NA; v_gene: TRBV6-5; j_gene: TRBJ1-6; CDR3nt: TGTGCCAGCAGTTATATTAATTCACCCCTCCACTTT; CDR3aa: CASSYINSPLHF
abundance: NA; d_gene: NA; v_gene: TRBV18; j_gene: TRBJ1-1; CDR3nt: TGTGCCAGCTCACCACCGGGGTCCCTGCGGGGCACTGAAGCTTTCTTT; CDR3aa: CASSPPGSLRGTEAFF
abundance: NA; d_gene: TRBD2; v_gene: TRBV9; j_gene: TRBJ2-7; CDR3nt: TGTGCCAGCAGCGTAGGGGAGGGGGAGCAGTACTTC; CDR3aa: CASSVGEGEQYF
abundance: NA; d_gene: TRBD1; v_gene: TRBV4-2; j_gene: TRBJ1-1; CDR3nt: TGTGCCAGCAGCCGATCCGGGACAGGTGGAACTGAAGCTTTCTTT; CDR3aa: CASSRSGTGGTEAFF
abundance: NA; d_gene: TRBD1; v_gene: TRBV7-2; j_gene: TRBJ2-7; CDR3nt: TGTGCCAGCAGCTTATATGGGACAGGGGGCTACGAGCAGTACTTC; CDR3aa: CASSLYGTGGYEQYF
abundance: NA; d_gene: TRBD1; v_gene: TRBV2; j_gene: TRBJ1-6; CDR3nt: TGTGCCAGCAGTGAAAGGACAGGGGTAGCACCCCTCCACTTT; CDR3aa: CASSERTGVAPLHF
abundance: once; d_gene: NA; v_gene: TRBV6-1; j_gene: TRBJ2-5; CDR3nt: TGTGCCAGCAGTGTTGACGGGACTCAAGAGACCCAGTACTTC; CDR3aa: CASSVDGTQETQYF
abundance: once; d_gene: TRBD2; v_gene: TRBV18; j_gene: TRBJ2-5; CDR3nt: TGTGCCAGCTCACCAGGACTAGCGGGGGTTCAAGAGACCCAGTACTTC; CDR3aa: CASSPGLAGVQETQYF
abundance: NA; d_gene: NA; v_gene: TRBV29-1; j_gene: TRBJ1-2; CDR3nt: TGCAGCGCCTACACGGGCCATGAGGGTGGCTACACCTTC; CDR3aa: CSAYTGHEGGYTF
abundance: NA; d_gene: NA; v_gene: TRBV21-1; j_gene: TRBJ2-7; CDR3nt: TGTGCCAGCATCGAAAGGAAAGGGACAGCCGTATACGAGCAGTACTTC; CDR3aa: CASIERKGTAVYEQYF
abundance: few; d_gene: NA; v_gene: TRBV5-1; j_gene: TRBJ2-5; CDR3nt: TGCGCCAGCAGCAGAAATACAGGGGGGGGAGAGACCCAGTACTTC; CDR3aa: CASSRNTGGGETQYF
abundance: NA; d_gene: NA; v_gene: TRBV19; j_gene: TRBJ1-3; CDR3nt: TGTGCCAGTAGTGAAAGACAGGCCTCTGGAAACACCATATATTTT; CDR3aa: CASSERQASGNTIYF
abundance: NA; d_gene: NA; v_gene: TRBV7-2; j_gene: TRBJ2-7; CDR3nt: TGTGCCAGCAGCGAGGACTCCCTAGGCGACGAGCAGTACTTC; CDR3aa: CASSEDSLGDEQYF
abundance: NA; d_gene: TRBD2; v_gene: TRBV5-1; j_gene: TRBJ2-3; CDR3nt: TGCGCCAGCAGCCCGACGATGGGGGCGGGGGGGCCAGATACGCAGTATTTT; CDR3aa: CASSPTMGAGGPDTQYF
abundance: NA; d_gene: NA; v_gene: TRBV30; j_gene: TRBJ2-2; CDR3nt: TGTGCCTGGAGTACGGGACTGCACACCGGGGAGCTGTTTTTT; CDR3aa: CAWSTGLHTGELFF
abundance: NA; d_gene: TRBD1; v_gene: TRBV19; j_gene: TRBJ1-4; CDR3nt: TGTGCCAGTATGGCGGGACAGAGCAATAATGAAAAACTGTTTTTT; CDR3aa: CASMAGQSNNEKLFF
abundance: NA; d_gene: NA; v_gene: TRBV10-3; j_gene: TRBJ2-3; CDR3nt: TGTGCCATCAGTGACAGGCCCAACACAGATACGCAGTATTTT; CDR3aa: CAISDRPNTDTQYF
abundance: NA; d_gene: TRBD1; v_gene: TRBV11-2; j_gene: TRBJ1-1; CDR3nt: TGTGCCAGCAGCTTCGCCTGGGGGACAGGGGTTGAAGCTTTCTTT; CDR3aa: CASSFAWGTGVEAFF
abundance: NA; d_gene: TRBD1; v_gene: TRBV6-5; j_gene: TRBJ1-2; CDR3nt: TGTGCCAGCAGTTCGCCGGGACAGAGATATGGCTACACCTTC; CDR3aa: CASSSPGQRYGYTF
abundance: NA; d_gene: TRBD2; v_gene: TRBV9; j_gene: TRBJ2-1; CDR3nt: TGTGCCAGCAGCGTTTTAGCGGGGGGATTGGTATATGAGCAGTTCTTC; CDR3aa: CASSVLAGGLVYEQFF
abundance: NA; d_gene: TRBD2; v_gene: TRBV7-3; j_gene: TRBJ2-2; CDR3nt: TGTGCCAGCAGCCGAGGAAGCGGGAGTACCGGGGAGCTGTTTTTT; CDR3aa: CASSRGSGSTGELFF
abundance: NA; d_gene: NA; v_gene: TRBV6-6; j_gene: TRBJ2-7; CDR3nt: TGTGCCAGCAGTTGGGAGGAGGGGCCCTACGAGCAGTACTTC; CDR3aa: CASSWEEGPYEQYF
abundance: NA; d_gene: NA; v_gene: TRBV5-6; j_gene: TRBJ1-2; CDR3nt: TGTGCCAGCAGTATATTCCTCGGGGAGAGCTACACCTTC; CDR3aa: CASSIFLGESYTF
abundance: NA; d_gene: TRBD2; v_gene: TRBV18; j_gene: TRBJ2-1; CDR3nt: TGTGCCAGCTCACCCCGCGGGGGGCAACACAATGAGCAGTTCTTC; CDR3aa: CASSPRGGQHNEQFF
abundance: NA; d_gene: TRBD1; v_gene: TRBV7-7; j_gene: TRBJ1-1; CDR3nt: TGTGCTAGCAGACCCGACAGGGTTCGTCCCACTGAAGCTTTCTTT; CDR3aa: CASRPDRVRPTEAFF
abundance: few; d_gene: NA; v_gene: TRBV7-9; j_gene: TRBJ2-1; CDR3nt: TGTGCCAGCAGCTTAGCGGCTTACAATGAGCAGTTCTTC; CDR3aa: CASSLAAYNEQFF
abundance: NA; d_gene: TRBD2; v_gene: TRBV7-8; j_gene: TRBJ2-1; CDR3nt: TGTGCCAGCAGCCACCAAGGGACTAGCGGGGATCACAATGAGCAGTTCTTC; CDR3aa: CASSHQGTSGDHNEQFF
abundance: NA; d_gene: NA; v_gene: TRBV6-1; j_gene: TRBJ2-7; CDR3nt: TGTGCCAGCAGCGCACGAGCCTCCTACGAGCAGTACTTC; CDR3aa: CASSARASYEQYF
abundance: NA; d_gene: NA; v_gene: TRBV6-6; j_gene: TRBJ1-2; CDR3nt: TGTGCCAGCAGTCCACCGGAGGTACGAGGCTACACCTTC; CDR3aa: CASSPPEVRGYTF
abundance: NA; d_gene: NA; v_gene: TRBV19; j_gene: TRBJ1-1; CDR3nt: TGTGCCAGTAGTACGCGAGGGAGGGACACTGAAGCTTTCTTT; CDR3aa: CASSTRGRDTEAFF
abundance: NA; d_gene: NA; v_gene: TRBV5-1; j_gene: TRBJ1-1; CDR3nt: TGCGCCAGCAGCTGGGACCCCAGGGGCACGAACACTGAAGCTTTCTTT; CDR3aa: CASSWDPRGTNTEAFF
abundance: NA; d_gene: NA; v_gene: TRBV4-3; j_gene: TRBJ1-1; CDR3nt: TGCGCCAGCAGTCGAGACAGCCAGGGGACTGAAGCTTTCTTT; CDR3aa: CASSRDSQGTEAFF
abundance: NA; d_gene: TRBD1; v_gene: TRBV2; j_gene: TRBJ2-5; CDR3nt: TGTGCCAGCAGTCGACAGGGGGGAATGTTACAAGAGACCCAGTACTTC; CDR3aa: CASSRQGGMLQETQYF
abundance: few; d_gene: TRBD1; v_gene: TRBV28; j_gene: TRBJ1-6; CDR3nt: TGTGCCAGCAGTTTAGACGACAGGGGGGTTTCACCCCTCCACTTT; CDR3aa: CASSLDDRGVSPLHF
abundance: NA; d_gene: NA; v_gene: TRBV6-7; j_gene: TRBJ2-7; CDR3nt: TGTGCCAGCAGCTACTCACCCCGGGACATCTACTACGAGCAGTACTTC; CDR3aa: CASSYSPRDIYYEQYF